These T cell receptor beta chains were read from a single sample in a study of T cell repertoires in cytomegalovirus infection. TCRdb ran MiXCR on the reads and lists one entry per CDR3 protein. The sample has over 300,000 distinct CDR3 sequences; roughly a sixth are singletons. What was sequenced was PBMCs. These receptors originate from a human donor in good health (CMV status not recorded). Some clones in this sample may be carry-over from other donors' samples. Both conserved end residues are part of each CDR3. Each record gives: J gene, V gene, D gene, clone size, CDR3 protein, CDR3 DNA. A D gene is named only where the DNA matches it firmly. The size field is filled for only some rows; it gives once, few, many or a size class.

>TRBJ2-6|TRBV6-1|NA|many
CASSPDRSGANVLTF
TGTGCCAGCAGTCCGGACCGCTCTGGGGCCAACGTCCTGACTTTC
>TRBJ2-3|TRBV18|TRBD2|many
CASSPPLAGIGADTQYF
TGTGCCAGCTCACCACCCCTAGCGGGGATCGGCGCAGATACGCAGTATTTT
>TRBJ1-3|TRBV7-2|NA|many
CASSLGGSGNTIYF
TGTGCCAGCAGCTTAGGCGGCTCTGGAAACACCATATATTTT
>TRBJ2-1|TRBV4-3|NA|few
CASSLFRENEQFF
TGCGCCAGCAGCCTCTTTAGGGAGAATGAGCAGTTCTTC
>TRBJ2-3|TRBV4-2|TRBD2|NA
CASSQDTSGGITDTQYF
TGTGCCAGCAGCCAAGACACTAGCGGGGGGATTACAGATACGCAGTATTTT
>TRBJ2-3|TRBV7-2|TRBD2|many
CASRPLAGGYTDTQYF
TGTGCCAGCAGGCCCCTAGCGGGGGGGTACACAGATACGCAGTATTTT
>TRBJ1-6|TRBV20-1|TRBD1|few
CSANRQGMGSYNSPLHF
TGCAGTGCTAACCGACAGGGAATGGGCTCCTATAATTCACCCCTCCACTTT
>TRBJ1-2|TRBV20-1|TRBD1|few
CSASPLQGAGYGYTF
TGCAGTGCTAGCCCCCTGCAGGGGGCAGGCTATGGCTACACCTTC
>TRBJ1-2|TRBV5-8|TRBD1|NA
CASSSQGASSGYTF
TGTGCCAGCAGCTCTCAGGGGGCGTCTAGTGGCTACACCTTC
>TRBJ1-4|TRBV28|NA|many
CASMTLQEKLFF
TGTGCCAGCATGACTTTACAGGAAAAACTGTTTTTT
>TRBJ2-1|TRBV6-6|TRBD1|few
CASTGDRGGSNEQFF
TGTGCCAGCACTGGGGACAGGGGAGGTAGCAATGAGCAGTTCTTC
>TRBJ2-2|TRBV4-1|NA|many
CASSQTPGDTNTGELFF
TGCGCCAGCAGCCAAACGCCTGGGGATACCAACACCGGGGAGCTGTTTTTT
>TRBJ1-4|TRBV2|NA|few
CASSEARVEKLFF
TGTGCCAGCAGTGAGGCCAGGGTGGAAAAACTGTTTTTT
>TRBJ2-7|TRBV6-1|NA|many
CASSGNRAYEQYF
TGTGCCAGCAGTGGAAACCGAGCCTACGAGCAGTACTTC
>TRBJ2-5|TRBV28|NA|many
CASTPAVLGGQPANF
TGTGCCAGCACCCCTGCCGTGTTGGGGGGACAGCCCGCGAACTTC
>TRBJ1-1|TRBV7-9|NA|few
CASSLARRGPNTEAFF
TGTGCCAGCAGCTTAGCGCGAAGGGGCCCGAACACTGAAGCTTTCTTT
>TRBJ2-7|TRBV20-1|TRBD1|NA
CRTGASYEQYF
TGCAGAACAGGGGCATCCTACGAGCAGTACTTC
>TRBJ2-2|TRBV6-2/TRBV6-3|NA|many
CASRGQNGELFF
TGTGCCAGCAGAGGACAGAACGGGGAGCTGTTTTTT
>TRBJ1-4|TRBV12-3/TRBV12-4|NA|many
CASSRTVNEKLFF
TGTGCCAGCAGCCGGACAGTGAATGAAAAACTGTTTTTT
>TRBJ2-3|TRBV12-3/TRBV12-4|NA|many
CASSFGGPGTQYF
TGTGCCAGCAGTTTCGGCGGCCCGGGGACGCAGTATTTT
>TRBJ2-2|TRBV10-3|NA|NA
CAISSSGQNTGELFF
TGTGCCATCAGTTCGTCAGGACAGAACACCGGGGAGCTGTTTTTT
>TRBJ1-1|TRBV7-6|TRBD1|many
CASSPQTGGGNEAFF
TGTGCCAGCAGCCCCCAGACAGGGGGGGGAAATGAAGCTTTCTTT
>TRBJ1-2|TRBV12-3/TRBV12-4|TRBD1|few
CASRPTGAHGYTF
TGTGCCAGCAGACCTACAGGGGCCCATGGCTACACCTTC
>TRBJ1-2|TRBV19|NA|NA
CASSMDGNYGYTF
TGTGCCAGTAGTATGGATGGAAACTATGGCTACACCTTC
>TRBJ1-5|TRBV4-1|NA|many
CASSQDHPHGSNQPQHF
TGCGCCAGCAGCCAAGATCACCCTCACGGTAGCAATCAGCCCCAGCATTTT
>TRBJ1-2|TRBV20-1|TRBD1|once
CSARDGTGADYGYTF
TGCAGTGCTAGAGATGGGACAGGGGCGGACTATGGCTACACCTTC
>TRBJ2-1|TRBV6-1|NA|NA
CASRKGAGASYNEQFF
TGTGCCAGCAGAAAGGGTGCGGGGGCTTCCTACAATGAGCAGTTCTTC
>TRBJ2-1|TRBV5-1|NA|NA
CASSPLTGLRDNEQFF
TGCGCCAGCAGCCCCCTTACCGGACTTAGAGACAATGAGCAGTTCTTC
>TRBJ2-7|TRBV7-6|TRBD1|many
CASSARTGNEQYF
TGTGCCAGCAGCGCCCGGACAGGGAACGAGCAGTACTTC
>TRBJ2-7|TRBV7-6|TRBD1|NA
CASSSRGPHSYEQYF
TGTGCCAGCAGCTCCAGGGGGCCCCACTCCTACGAGCAGTACTTC
>TRBJ1-5|TRBV19|NA|NA
CASSETGGGGQPQHF
TGTGCCAGTAGTGAGACAGGCGGCGGGGGTCAGCCCCAGCATTTT
>TRBJ1-1|TRBV20-1|NA|NA
CSARVIWDGNTEAFF
TGCAGTGCTAGAGTGATATGGGACGGGAACACTGAAGCTTTCTTT
>TRBJ2-5|TRBV19|NA|NA
CASSIDETQYF
TGTGCCAGTAGTATCGACGAGACCCAGTACTTC
>TRBJ2-7|TRBV19|NA|many
CASSIQNSYEQYF
TGTGCCAGTAGTATACAGAACTCCTACGAGCAGTACTTC
>TRBJ2-2|TRBV7-2|NA|many
CASSLTGPNTGELFF
TGTGCCAGCAGCTTAACAGGCCCGAACACCGGGGAGCTGTTTTTT
>TRBJ2-7|TRBV7-9|NA|many
CASSFQGLSYEQYF
TGTGCCAGCAGCTTCCAGGGACTCTCCTACGAGCAGTACTTC
>TRBJ2-7|TRBV20-1|TRBD1|few
CSAREGQGTLYEQYF
TGCAGTGCTAGAGAGGGACAGGGGACCCTCTACGAGCAGTACTTC
>TRBJ1-4|TRBV12-3/TRBV12-4|NA|many
CASSFGSEYEKLFF
TGTGCCAGCAGTTTTGGGTCAGAGTACGAAAAACTGTTTTTT
>TRBJ1-5|TRBV19|NA|NA
CASSIKQRNQPQHF
TGTGCCAGTAGTATTAAACAGCGAAATCAGCCCCAGCATTTT
>TRBJ2-5|TRBV12-3/TRBV12-4|NA|NA
CASRRGEGPETQYF
TGTGCCAGCCGCCGGGGTGAGGGGCCGGAGACCCAGTACTTC
>TRBJ2-3|TRBV3-1|NA|few
CASSQDTGSNTQYF
TGTGCCAGCAGCCAAGATACCGGATCAAATACGCAGTATTTT
>TRBJ2-2|TRBV2|TRBD2|few
CASRGGGVGELFF
TGTGCCAGCAGAGGCGGGGGGGTCGGGGAGCTGTTTTTT
>TRBJ2-6|TRBV7-9|NA|many
CASTLRLDSASGANVLTF
TGTGCCAGCACCTTACGCCTCGACAGCGCCTCTGGGGCCAACGTCCTGACTTTC
>TRBJ1-2|TRBV7-2|TRBD1|many
CASSLTGGTYGYTF
TGTGCCAGCAGCTTAACAGGGGGGACCTATGGCTACACCTTC